The clone carrying this T cell receptor (beta chain) was counted a single time. Original analysis: The assay estimated nucleated cells by amplifying reference gene primers. Sequenced by immunoSEQ multiplex PCR; TCRdb stores in-frame clones only, minus some. The V and J calls and the clone size are those of that table, but D and trimming were determined from the DNA. The sample has a few hundred thousand clones; less than 90% are singletons. The data stem from a study of blood T cell repertoires in COVID-19. Study-wide context: Sites across the United States, Italy and Spain contributed samples from acute and convalescent COVID-19.

Input material: PBMCs or T cells enriched from blood (not recorded which). The source of this sequence is a woman aged 55-75 years who had recovered from COVID-19.

In nucleotides, the CDR3 is TGTGCCAGCAGTGAATCTCTTGGGCAGCCACGCACAGATACGCAGTATTTT. As protein: CASSESLGQPRTDTQYF. This chain uses TRBV25-1 with TRBJ2-3; no definite D call. The CDR3 is 17 amino acids. Per the germline V gene, CDR1 is MGHDK and CDR2 is SYGVNS. Deletions cut 1 base from V and 1 base from J, with 15 bases between.